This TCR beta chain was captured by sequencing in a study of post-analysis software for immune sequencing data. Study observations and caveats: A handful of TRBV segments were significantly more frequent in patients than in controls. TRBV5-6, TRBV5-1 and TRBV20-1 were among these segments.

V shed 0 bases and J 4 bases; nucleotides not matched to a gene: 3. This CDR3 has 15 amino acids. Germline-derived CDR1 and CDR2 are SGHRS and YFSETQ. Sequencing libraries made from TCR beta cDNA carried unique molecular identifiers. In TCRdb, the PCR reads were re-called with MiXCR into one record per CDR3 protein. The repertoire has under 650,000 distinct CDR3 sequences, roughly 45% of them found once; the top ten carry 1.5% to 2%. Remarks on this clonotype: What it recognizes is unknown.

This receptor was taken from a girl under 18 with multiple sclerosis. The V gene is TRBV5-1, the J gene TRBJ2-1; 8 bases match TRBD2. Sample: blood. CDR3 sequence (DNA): TGCGCCAGCAGCTTGGATAGCGGGGAATACAATGAGCAGTTCTTC. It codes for CASSLDSGEYNEQFF.